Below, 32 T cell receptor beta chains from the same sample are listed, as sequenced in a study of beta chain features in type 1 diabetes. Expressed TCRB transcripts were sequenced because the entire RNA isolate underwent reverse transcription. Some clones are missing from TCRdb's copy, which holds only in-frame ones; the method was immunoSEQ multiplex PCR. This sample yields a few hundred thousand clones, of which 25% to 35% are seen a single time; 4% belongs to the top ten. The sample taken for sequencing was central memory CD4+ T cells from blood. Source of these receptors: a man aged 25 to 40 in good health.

CDR3 coding DNA: TGTGCCAGCAGCCAAGAAAGGTACCTTCAGCTACAGTTCTTC. It yields the protein CASSQERYLQLQFF. This sequence joins TRBV4-2 and TRBJ2-1; D unresolved. The CDR3 is 14 amino acids. V lost 0 bases, J lost 13 bases, and 16 bases lay in between. The V gene's germline CDR1 is LGHNA and CDR2 YNFKEQ.

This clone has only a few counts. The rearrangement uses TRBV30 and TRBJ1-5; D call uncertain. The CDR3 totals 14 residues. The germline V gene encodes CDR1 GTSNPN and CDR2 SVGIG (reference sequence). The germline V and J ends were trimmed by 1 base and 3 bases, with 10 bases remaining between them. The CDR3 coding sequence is TGTGCCTGGAGTGAAGGCACCCTCAATCAGCCCCAGCATTTT. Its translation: CAWSEGTLNQPQHF.

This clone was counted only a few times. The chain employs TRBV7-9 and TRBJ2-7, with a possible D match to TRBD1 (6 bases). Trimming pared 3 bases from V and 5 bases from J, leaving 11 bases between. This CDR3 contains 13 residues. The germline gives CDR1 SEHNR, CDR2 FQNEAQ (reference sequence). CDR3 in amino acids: CASSLNRADEQYF. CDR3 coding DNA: TGTGCCAGCAGCTTGAACAGGGCGGACGAGCAGTACTTC.

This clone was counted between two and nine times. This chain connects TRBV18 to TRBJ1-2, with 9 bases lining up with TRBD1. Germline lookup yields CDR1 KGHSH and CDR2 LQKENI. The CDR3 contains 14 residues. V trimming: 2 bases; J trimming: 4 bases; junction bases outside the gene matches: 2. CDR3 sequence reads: CASSPRDRVYGYTF. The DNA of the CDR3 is TGTGCCAGCTCACCAAGGGACAGGGTCTATGGCTACACCTTC.

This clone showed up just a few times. The CDR3 here is CASSYSGTVPTDTQYF. The DNA of the CDR3 is TGTGCCAGCAGTTACTCCGGGACAGTGCCCACAGATACGCAGTATTTT. V and J are TRBV6-5 and TRBJ2-3, with 7 bases identical to TRBD1. The J segment lost 2 bases and the V segment lost 0 bases, leaving 5 bases of the junction unmatched. CDR1 is MNHEY and CDR2 is SVGAGI in the germline V gene. This CDR3 has 16 residues.

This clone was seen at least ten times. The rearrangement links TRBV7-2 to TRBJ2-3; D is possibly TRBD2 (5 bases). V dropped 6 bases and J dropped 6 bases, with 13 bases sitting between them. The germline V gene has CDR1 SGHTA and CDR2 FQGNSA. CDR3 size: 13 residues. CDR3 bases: TGTGCCAGCAGTTCTAGCCACCAGGATACGCAGTATTTT. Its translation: CASSSSHQDTQYF.

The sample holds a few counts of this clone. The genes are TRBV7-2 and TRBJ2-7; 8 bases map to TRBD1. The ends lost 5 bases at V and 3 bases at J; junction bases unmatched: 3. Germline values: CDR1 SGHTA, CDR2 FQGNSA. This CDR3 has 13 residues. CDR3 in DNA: TGTGCCAGCAGCCCACAGGGGGGCTACGAGCAGTACTTC. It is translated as CASSPQGGYEQYF.

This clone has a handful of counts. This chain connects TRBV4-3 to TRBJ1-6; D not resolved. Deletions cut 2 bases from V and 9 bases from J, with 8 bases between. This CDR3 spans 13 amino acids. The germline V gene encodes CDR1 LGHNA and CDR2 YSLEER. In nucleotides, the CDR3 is TGCGCCAGCAGCCAAAATATCGGTTCACCCCTCCACTTT. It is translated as CASSQNIGSPLHF.

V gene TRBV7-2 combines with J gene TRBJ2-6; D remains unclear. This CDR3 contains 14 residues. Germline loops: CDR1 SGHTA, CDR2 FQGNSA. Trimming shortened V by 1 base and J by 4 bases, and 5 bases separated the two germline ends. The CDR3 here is CASSLGVGANVLTF. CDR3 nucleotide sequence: TGTGCCAGCAGCTTAGGGGTAGGGGCCAACGTCCTGACTTTC.

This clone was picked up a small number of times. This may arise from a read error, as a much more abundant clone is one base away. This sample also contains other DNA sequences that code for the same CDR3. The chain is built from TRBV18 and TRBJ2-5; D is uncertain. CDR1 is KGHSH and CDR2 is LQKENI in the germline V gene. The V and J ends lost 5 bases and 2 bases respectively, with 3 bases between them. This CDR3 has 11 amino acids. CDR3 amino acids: CASSSQETQYF. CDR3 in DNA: TGTGCCAGCTCATCGCAAGAGACCCAGTACTTC.

The CDR3: CSVASGTGETQYF. DNA of the CDR3: TGCAGCGTCGCCTCCGGGACAGGGGAGACCCAGTACTTC. This chain connects TRBV29-1 to TRBJ2-5; 9 bases fit TRBD1. Trimming removed 6 bases from V and 5 bases from J; junction bases left unmatched: 7. From germline, CDR1 is SQVTM and CDR2 ANQGSEA. The CDR3 consists of 13 residues.

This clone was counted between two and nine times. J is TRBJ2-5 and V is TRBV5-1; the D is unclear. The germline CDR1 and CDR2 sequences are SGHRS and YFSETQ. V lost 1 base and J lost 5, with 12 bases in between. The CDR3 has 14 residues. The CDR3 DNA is TGCGCCAGCAGCTTGACTAATCCTCGGGAGACCCAGTACTTC. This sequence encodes CASSLTNPRETQYF.

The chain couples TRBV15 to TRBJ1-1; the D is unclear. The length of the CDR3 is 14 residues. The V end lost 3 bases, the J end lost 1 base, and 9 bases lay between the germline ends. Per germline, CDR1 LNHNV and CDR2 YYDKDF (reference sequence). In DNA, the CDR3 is TGTGCCACCAGCAGCAAACACCAGAACACTGAAGCTTTCTTT. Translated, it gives CATSSKHQNTEAFF.

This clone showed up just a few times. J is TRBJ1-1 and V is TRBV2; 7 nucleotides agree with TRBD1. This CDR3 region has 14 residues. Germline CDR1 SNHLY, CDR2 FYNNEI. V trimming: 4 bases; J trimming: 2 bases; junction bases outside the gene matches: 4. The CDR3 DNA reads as TGTGCCAGCAGTGTGAGGGACAGAAACACTGAAGCTTTCTTT. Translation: CASSVRDRNTEAFF.

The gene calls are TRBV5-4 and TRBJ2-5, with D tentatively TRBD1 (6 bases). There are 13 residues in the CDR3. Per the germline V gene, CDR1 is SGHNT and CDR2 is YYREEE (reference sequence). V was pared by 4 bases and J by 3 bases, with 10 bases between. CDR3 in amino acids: CASSNREKETQYF. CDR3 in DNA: TGTGCCAGCAGCAACAGGGAAAAAGAGACCCAGTACTTC.

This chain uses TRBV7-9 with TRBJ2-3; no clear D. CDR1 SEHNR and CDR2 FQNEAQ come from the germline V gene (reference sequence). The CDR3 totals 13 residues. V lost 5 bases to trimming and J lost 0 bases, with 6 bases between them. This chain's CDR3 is CASSPPSTDTQYF. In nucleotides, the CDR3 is TGTGCCAGCAGCCCACCGAGCACAGATACGCAGTATTTT.

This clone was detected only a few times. The CDR3 loop reads CASSSGLITDTQYF. DNA for the CDR3: TGCGCCAGCAGCTCGGGACTGATCACAGATACGCAGTATTTT. The rearrangement joins TRBV10-1 to TRBJ2-3; the D gene is possibly TRBD2 (6 bases). The CDR3 contains 14 residues. CDR1 is WNHNN and CDR2 is SYGVQD in the germline V gene (reference sequence). V lost 6 bases, J lost 2 bases, and 12 bases lay in between.

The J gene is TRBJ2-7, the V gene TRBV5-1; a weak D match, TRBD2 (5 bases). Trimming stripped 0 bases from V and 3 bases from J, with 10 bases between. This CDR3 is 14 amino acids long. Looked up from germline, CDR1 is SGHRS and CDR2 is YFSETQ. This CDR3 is CASSLELAYYEQYF. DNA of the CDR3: TGCGCCAGCAGCTTGGAGCTAGCTTACTACGAGCAGTACTTC.

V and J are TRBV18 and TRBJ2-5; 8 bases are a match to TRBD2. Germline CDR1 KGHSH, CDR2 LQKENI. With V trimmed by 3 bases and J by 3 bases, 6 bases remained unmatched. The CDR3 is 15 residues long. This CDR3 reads CASSPGRGSEETQYF. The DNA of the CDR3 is TGTGCCAGCTCACCCGGGAGGGGCAGCGAAGAGACCCAGTACTTC.

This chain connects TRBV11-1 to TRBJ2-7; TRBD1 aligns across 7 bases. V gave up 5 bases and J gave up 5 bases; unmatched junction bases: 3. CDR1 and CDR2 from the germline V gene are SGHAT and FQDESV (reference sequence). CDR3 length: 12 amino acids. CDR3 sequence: CASSRDRDEQYF. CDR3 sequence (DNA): TGTGCCAGCAGCCGCGACAGGGACGAGCAGTACTTC. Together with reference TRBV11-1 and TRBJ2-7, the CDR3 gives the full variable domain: EAEVAQSPRYKITEKSQAVAFWCDPISGHATLYWYRQILGQGPELLVQFQDESVVDDSQLPKDRFSAERLKGVDSTLKIQPAELGDSAMYLCASSRDRDEQYFGPGTRLTVT.

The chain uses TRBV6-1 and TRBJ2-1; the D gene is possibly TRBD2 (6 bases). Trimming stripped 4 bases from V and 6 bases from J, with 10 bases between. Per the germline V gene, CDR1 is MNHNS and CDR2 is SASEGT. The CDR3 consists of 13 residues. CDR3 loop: CASSGYSGNEQFF. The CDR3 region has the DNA TGTGCCAGCAGTGGGTATAGCGGCAATGAGCAGTTCTTC.

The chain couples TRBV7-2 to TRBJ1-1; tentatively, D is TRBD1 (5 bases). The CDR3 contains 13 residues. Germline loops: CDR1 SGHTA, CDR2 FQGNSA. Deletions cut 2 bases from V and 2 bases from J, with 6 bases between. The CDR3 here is CASSLRGNTEAFF. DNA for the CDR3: TGTGCCAGCAGCTTAAGGGGAAACACTGAAGCTTTCTTT. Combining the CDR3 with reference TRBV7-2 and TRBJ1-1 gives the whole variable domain GAGVSQSPSNKVTEKGKDVELRCDPISGHTALYWYRQSLGQGLEFLIYFQGNSAPDKSGLPSDRFSAERTGGSVSTLTIQRTQQEDSAVYLCASSLRGNTEAFFGQGTRLTVV.

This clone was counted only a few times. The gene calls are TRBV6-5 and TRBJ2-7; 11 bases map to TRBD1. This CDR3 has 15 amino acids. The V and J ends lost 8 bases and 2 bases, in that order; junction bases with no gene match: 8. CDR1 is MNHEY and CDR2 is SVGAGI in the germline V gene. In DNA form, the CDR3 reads TGTGCCAGCTCACCCGGGACAGGGGGGACCTACGAGCAGTACTTC. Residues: CASSPGTGGTYEQYF.

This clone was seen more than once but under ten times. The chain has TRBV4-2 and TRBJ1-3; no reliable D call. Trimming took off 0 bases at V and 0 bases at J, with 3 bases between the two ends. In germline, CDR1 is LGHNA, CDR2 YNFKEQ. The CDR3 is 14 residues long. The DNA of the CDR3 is TGTGCCAGCAGCCAAGATACCTCTGGAAACACCATATATTTT. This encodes CASSQDTSGNTIYF.

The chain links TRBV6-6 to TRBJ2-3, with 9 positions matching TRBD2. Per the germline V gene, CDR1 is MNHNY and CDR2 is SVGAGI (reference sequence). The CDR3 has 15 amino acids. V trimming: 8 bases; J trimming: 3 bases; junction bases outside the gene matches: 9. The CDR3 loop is CASDLSSGRTDTQYF. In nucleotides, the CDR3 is TGTGCCAGCGATTTGAGTAGCGGGAGAACAGATACGCAGTATTTT.

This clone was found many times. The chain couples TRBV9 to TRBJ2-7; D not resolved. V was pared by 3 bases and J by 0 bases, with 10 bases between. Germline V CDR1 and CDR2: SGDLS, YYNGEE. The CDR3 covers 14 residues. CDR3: CASSASTSSYEQYF. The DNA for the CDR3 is TGTGCCAGCAGCGCATCTACGAGCTCCTACGAGCAGTACTTC.

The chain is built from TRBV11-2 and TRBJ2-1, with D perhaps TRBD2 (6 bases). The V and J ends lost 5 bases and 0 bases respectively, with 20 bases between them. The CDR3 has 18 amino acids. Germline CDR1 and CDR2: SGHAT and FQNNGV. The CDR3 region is CASSPTPGAGSSYNEQFF. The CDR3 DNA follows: TGTGCCAGCAGCCCAACCCCCGGTGCGGGGAGCTCCTACAATGAGCAGTTCTTC.

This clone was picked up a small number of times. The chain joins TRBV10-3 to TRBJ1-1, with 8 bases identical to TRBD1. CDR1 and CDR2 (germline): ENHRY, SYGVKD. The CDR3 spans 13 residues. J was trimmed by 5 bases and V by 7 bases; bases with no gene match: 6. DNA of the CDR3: TGTGCCATCAAAGACAGGGGAGGTACTGAAGCTTTCTTT. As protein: CAIKDRGGTEAFF.

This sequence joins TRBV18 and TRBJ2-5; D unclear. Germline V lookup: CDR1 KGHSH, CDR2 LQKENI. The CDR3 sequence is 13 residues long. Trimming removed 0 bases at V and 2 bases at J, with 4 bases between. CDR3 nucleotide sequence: TGTGCCAGCTCACCACCGAATCAAGAGACCCAGTACTTC. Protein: CASSPPNQETQYF.

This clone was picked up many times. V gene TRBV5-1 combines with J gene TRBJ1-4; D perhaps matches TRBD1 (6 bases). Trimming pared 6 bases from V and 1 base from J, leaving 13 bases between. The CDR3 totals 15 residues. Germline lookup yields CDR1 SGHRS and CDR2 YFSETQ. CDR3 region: CASTEGEVTNEKLFF. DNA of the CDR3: TGCGCCAGCACGGAGGGGGAAGTAACTAATGAAAAACTGTTTTTT.

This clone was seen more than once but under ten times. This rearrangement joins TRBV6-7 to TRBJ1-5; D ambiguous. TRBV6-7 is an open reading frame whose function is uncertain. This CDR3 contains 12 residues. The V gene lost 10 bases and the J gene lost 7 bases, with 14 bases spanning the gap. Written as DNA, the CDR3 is TGTGCCAACAAGGGCCATGGGCAGCCCCAGCATTTT. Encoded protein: CANKGHGQPQHF.

The CDR3 sequence is CAWSVRMMYQETQYF. CDR3 nucleotide sequence: TGTGCCTGGAGTGTACGAATGATGTACCAAGAGACCCAGTACTTC. V is TRBV30 and J is TRBJ2-5; the D is unclear. V was clipped by 0 bases and J by 0 bases, with 11 bases between them. The CDR3 contains 15 residues. Germline CDR1 GTSNPN, CDR2 SVGIG (reference sequence).